The 19 T cell receptor beta chains in this list originate from one sample, sequenced in a study of blood T cells in healthy people across ages. It was with a sample-barcoded 5' primer and a J-beta primer mix that a second PCR of about 6 to 11 cycles was run. TCRdb reprocessed the 5' RACE reads via MiXCR and lists one record per CDR3 protein. The sample has roughly 830,000 distinct CDR3 sequences, roughly 60% seen once. Sequencing was carried out using blood. Receptors originate from a man aged 30-40 years in good health.

The CDR3 nucleotides are TGTGCCAGCAGCTTAATTGGACAATTCGAGCAGTACTTC. Protein product: CASSLIGQFEQYF. This chain links TRBV7-2 with TRBJ2-7, with a tentative D call TRBD1 (5 bases). The germline gives CDR1 SGHTA, CDR2 FQGNSA. This CDR3 contains 13 residues. V was shortened by 2 bases and J by 6 bases, with 11 bases between the two germline ends.

This clonotype was seen only once. The chain joins TRBV6-6 to TRBJ2-3; D is perhaps TRBD1 (6 bases). The CDR3 extends over 13 amino acids. V lost 5 bases and J 6 bases, leaving 12 bases between the germline ends. Germline V lookup: CDR1 MNHNY, CDR2 SVGAGI (reference sequence). CDR3 in DNA: TGTGCCAGCAGTGACCAGGGGTCGGATACGCAGTATTTT. The encoded protein is CASSDQGSDTQYF.

The rearrangement joins TRBV7-3 to TRBJ2-7; no clear D. Germline V CDR1 and CDR2: SGHTA, FQGTGA. V was pared by 4 bases and J by 3 bases, with 19 bases between. The CDR3 spans 16 residues. The CDR3 DNA is TGTGCCAGCAGCTCCCTCGGTGCGGACGGAAACTACGAGCAGTACTTC. Translated: CASSSLGADGNYEQYF. Together with reference TRBV7-3 and TRBJ2-7, the CDR3 gives the full variable domain: GAGVSQTPSNKVTEKGKYVELRCDPISGHTALYWYRQSLGQGPEFLIYFQGTGAADDSGLPNDRFFAVRPEGSVSTLKIQRTERGDSAVYLCASSSLGADGNYEQYFGPGTRLTVT.

The chain carries TRBV20-1 and TRBJ2-1; D uncertain. The V gene's germline CDR1 is DFQATT and CDR2 SNEGSKA (reference sequence). Trimming removed 5 bases from V and 7 bases from J, with 12 bases in between. This CDR3 spans 12 amino acids. The CDR3 sequence: CSAAFLGNEQFF. The CDR3 DNA sequence: TGCAGTGCTGCTTTTTTGGGAAATGAGCAGTTCTTC.

This chain links TRBV6-5 with TRBJ2-5, with D unclear. The CDR3 has 11 residues. Germline V lookup: CDR1 MNHEY, CDR2 SVGAGI. The V gene lost 4 bases and the J gene lost 11 bases, with 11 bases spanning the gap. The CDR3 DNA is TGTGCCAGCAGTTCCCTTAAGGAGCAGTACTTC. Protein product: CASSSLKEQYF.

For this clonotype: The missing conserved phenylalanine or tryptophan at the end of this CDR3 makes a read error likely. V gene TRBV27 combines with J gene TRBJ2-4, with D tentatively TRBD2 (5 bases). The DNA end favors TRBJ2-7, so the J call may be wrong. The germline gives CDR1 MNHEY, CDR2 SMNVEV (reference sequence). The CDR3 sequence is 14 residues long. This CDR3 reads CASSLAGRGYEQYL. Written as DNA, the CDR3 is TGTGCCAGCAGTTTAGCCGGACGGGGCTACGAGCAGTACTTG.

The chain uses TRBV3-1 and TRBJ1-6; D possibly corresponds to TRBD1 (6 bases). CDR3 length: 15 residues. Germline V lookup: CDR1 LGHDT, CDR2 YNNKEL (reference sequence). Trimming took off 2 bases at V and 7 bases at J, with 12 bases between the two ends. This CDR3 is CASSQHRAGNSPLHF. In DNA, the CDR3 is TGTGCCAGCAGCCAACACAGGGCCGGGAATTCACCCCTCCACTTT.

This chain connects TRBV9 to TRBJ1-2, with D hard to call. V was trimmed by 3 bases and J by 6 bases, leaving 6 bases between them. Germline CDR1 reads SGDLS; CDR2 reads YYNGEE. The CDR3 loop spans 11 amino acids. The CDR3 region has the DNA TGTGCCAGCAGCGGACACGATGGCTACACCTTC. Protein: CASSGHDGYTF.

This clonotype was counted only a few times. The J gene is TRBJ2-1, the V gene TRBV4-2; 10 positions match TRBD1. The junction had 5 bases not matched to a gene; V was cut back by 1 base and J by 8 bases. CDR1 is LGHNA and CDR2 is YNFKEQ in the germline V gene. The CDR3 runs to 15 residues. CDR3 amino acids: CASSQAGQGNDEQFF. DNA of the CDR3: TGTGCCAGCAGCCAAGCGGGACAGGGGAACGATGAGCAGTTCTTC.

V is TRBV29-1 and J is TRBJ2-5; TRBD1 agrees at 7 bases. Matching the DNA end better, TRBJ2-1 makes the J call doubtful. The CDR3 runs 14 residues. Per germline, CDR1 SQVTM and CDR2 ANQGSEA. The CDR3 DNA reads as TGCAGCGTTTTGGACAGGTTGTACCAAGAGACCCAGTTCTTC. Translation gives CSVLDRLYQETQFF.

This chain joins TRBV15 and TRBJ2-7; TRBD1 agrees at 9 bases. Trimming took 8 bases from V and 5 from J; bases not matched to a gene: 7. Germline values: CDR1 LNHNV, CDR2 YYDKDF (reference sequence). The CDR3 is made up of 13 amino acids. The CDR3 coding sequence is TGTGCCACCCGTACGGACAGGGGCGACGAGCAGTACTTC. It specifies CATRTDRGDEQYF.

The chain has TRBV6-2 or TRBV6-3 and TRBJ2-1, with a weak D call TRBD2 (6 bases). CDR3 length equals 11 residues. Deletions cut 10 bases from V and 8 bases from J, with 12 bases between. The V gene's germline CDR1 is MNHEY and CDR2 SVGEGT. CDR3 coding DNA: TGTGCCACCCTAGCGTGGGATGAGCAGTTCTTC. It translates to CATLAWDEQFF.

The chain combines TRBV12-3 or TRBV12-4 with TRBJ1-2, with D possibly being TRBD1 (6 bases). The V end was cut by 3 bases, the J end by 5 bases, with 13 bases between. The CDR3 has 14 residues. The CDR3 is CASSLWQGNYGYTF. The CDR3 nucleotides are TGTGCCAGCAGTTTGTGGCAGGGGAATTATGGCTACACCTTC.

The chain combines TRBV7-2 with TRBJ2-5, with 9 bases fitting TRBD1. Losses at the gene ends were 5 bases for V and 6 bases for J; bases not matched to a gene: 7. The CDR3 is 14 amino acids. The germline V gene encodes CDR1 SGHTA and CDR2 FQGNSA. The CDR3: CASSPGQGLKTQYF. The CDR3, as DNA: TGTGCCAGCAGCCCAGGACAGGGGCTAAAGACCCAGTACTTC.

This clonotype occurred a few times. The V and J genes are TRBV5-1 and TRBJ1-2; D not resolved. This CDR3 has 14 residues. The V end lost 0 bases, the J end lost 7 bases, and 13 bases lay between the germline ends. CDR1 is SGHRS and CDR2 is YFSETQ in the germline V gene. The CDR3, as DNA: TGCGCCAGCAGCTTGGAAGGACGATTGGGTGGCTACACCTTC. Protein: CASSLEGRLGGYTF.

The chain has TRBV7-7 and TRBJ2-1; D is perhaps TRBD1 or TRBD2 (7 bases each). The CDR3 has 15 amino acids. Trimming stripped 10 bases from V and 6 bases from J, with 22 bases between. From germline, CDR1 is SSHAT and CDR2 FNYEAQ (reference sequence). CDR3 protein: CATLPGGAGGNEQFF. Here the CDR3 DNA reads TGTGCCACCTTACCAGGGGGGGCTGGGGGCAATGAGCAGTTCTTC.

This clonotype appeared a few times. The rearrangement links TRBV6-2 or TRBV6-3 to TRBJ2-7; unclear D gene. Trimming left V 1 base short and J 6 bases short, with 4 bases between. Per the germline V gene, CDR1 is MNHEY and CDR2 is SVGEGT. This CDR3 is 11 amino acids long. In DNA, the CDR3 is TGTGCCAGCAGTTACTTGGCCGAGCAGTACTTC. Protein: CASSYLAEQYF.

The J gene is TRBJ2-3, the V gene TRBV7-9; D may correspond to TRBD1 or TRBD2 (6 bases each). This CDR3 has 16 residues. V lost 2 bases, J lost 2 bases, and 14 bases lay in between. Germline V gives CDR1 SEHNR, CDR2 FQNEAQ (reference sequence). The CDR3 sequence is CASSLNLGGLTDTQYF. The CDR3 coding sequence is TGTGCCAGCAGCTTAAATCTGGGGGGCCTCACAGATACGCAGTATTTT.

J is TRBJ1-1 and V is TRBV20-1; maybe TRBD1 (5 bases). CDR3 length: 11 amino acids. V lost 3 bases to trimming and J lost 5 bases, with 7 bases between them. The germline CDR1 and CDR2 sequences are DFQATT and SNEGSKA (reference sequence). CDR3 sequence (DNA): TGCAGTGCTAGTGGGGGGACTGAAGCTTTCTTT. Protein product: CSASGGTEAFF.